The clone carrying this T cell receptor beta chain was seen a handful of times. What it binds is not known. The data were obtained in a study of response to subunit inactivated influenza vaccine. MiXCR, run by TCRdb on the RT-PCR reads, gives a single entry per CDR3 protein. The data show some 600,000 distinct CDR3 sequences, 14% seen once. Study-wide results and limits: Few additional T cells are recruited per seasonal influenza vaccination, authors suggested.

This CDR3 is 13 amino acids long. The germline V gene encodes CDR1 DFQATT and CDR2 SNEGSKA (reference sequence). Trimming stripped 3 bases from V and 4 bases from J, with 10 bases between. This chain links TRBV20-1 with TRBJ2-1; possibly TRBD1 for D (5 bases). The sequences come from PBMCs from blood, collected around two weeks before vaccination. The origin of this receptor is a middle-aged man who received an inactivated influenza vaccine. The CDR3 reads CSAREGVYNEQFF. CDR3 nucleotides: TGCAGTGCTAGGGAAGGGGTGTACAATGAGCAGTTCTTC.